The 9 T cell receptor beta chains below come from one sample, sequenced in a study of blood T cell repertoires in COVID-19. Method: immunoSEQ multiplex PCR; TCRdb's copy keeps in-frame clones and lacks some. The sample includes 95,000 to 110,000 clones, roughly 87% of them seen just once. Sequenced input: peripheral blood. Source of these receptors: a human donor in a cohort sampled during active COVID-19.

This clone was picked up one time. V usage is TRBV28 and J usage is TRBJ2-6; D may be TRBD1 (5 bases). This CDR3 contains 15 residues. V lost 2 bases to trimming and J lost 2 bases, with 7 bases between them. From germline, CDR1 is MDHEN and CDR2 SYDVKM. CDR3 sequence (DNA): TGTGCCAGCAGTTTAGCAGGGACTGGGGCCAACGTCCTGACTTTC. Protein sequence: CASSLAGTGANVLTF.

The J gene is TRBJ1-2, the V gene TRBV20-1; D may be TRBD1 (6 bases). Trimming removed 3 bases from V and 5 bases from J, with 13 bases in between. This CDR3 has 13 amino acids. Germline V gene sequence: CDR1 DFQATT, CDR2 SNEGSKA (reference sequence). DNA for the CDR3: TGCAGTGCTAGTGGGGACATTCAATATGGCTACACCTTC. It encodes CSASGDIQYGYTF.

This clone occurred a few times. This CDR3 is CASSPAGGRDQETQYF. CDR3 coding DNA: TGTGCCAGCAGCCCAGCCGGCGGGAGGGATCAAGAGACCCAGTACTTC. This chain joins TRBV27 and TRBJ2-5; 9 bases agree with TRBD2. Germline-derived CDR1 and CDR2 are MNHEY and SMNVEV (reference sequence). With 6 bases clipped from V and 2 bases from J, the junction kept 10 bases outside the gene matches. The CDR3 has 16 residues.

The V call is TRBV19, the J call TRBJ2-7, with a weak D call TRBD1 (5 bases). V gave up 5 bases and J gave up 6 bases, with 11 bases separating them. The length of the CDR3 is 12 residues. The V gene's germline CDR1 is LNHDA and CDR2 SQIVND (reference sequence). The CDR3 protein is CASSWGVGEQYF. CDR3 DNA sequence: TGTGCCAGTAGTTGGGGCGTGGGCGAGCAGTACTTC.

This chain uses TRBV11-2 with TRBJ2-7, with 7 positions matching TRBD1. Germline V gives CDR1 SGHAT, CDR2 FQNNGV. Trimming cost V 7 bases and J 0 bases; bases outside gene matches: 6. The CDR3 is 14 residues long. The CDR3 here is CASTNRGSSYEQYF. The CDR3 region has the DNA TGTGCCAGCACCAACAGGGGCTCCTCCTACGAGCAGTACTTC.

This sequence joins TRBV5-6 and TRBJ1-4; 9 bases line up with TRBD1. The CDR3 totals 16 residues. V was pared by 4 bases and J by 0 bases, with 4 bases of the junction left unmatched. The V gene's germline CDR1 is SGHDT and CDR2 YYEEEE. For the CDR3, the DNA is TGTGCCAGCAGCCCGTGGGACAGGGCAACTAATGAAAAACTGTTTTTT. Translated, it gives CASSPWDRATNEKLFF.

The chain has TRBV6-5 and TRBJ2-5; TRBD1 might be the D (6 bases). Germline values: CDR1 MNHEY, CDR2 SVGAGI. The CDR3 length is 16 residues. Trimming removed 4 bases from V and 3 bases from J, with 18 bases in between. CDR3 coding DNA: TGTGCCAGCAGTTCCGAGCGGACAGACGCGAAAGAGACCCAGTACTTC. Residues: CASSSERTDAKETQYF.

This chain links TRBV20-1 with TRBJ2-7; no clear D gene. With 3 bases removed from V and 4 bases from J, the gap between germline ends came to 10 bases. Germline loops: CDR1 DFQATT, CDR2 SNEGSKA (reference sequence). This CDR3 region has 12 residues. The CDR3 nucleotides are TGCAGTGCTAGTTTACAGCTATACGAGCAGTACTTC. It yields the protein CSASLQLYEQYF.

This clone was detected once. The chain combines TRBV7-2 with TRBJ1-6; D call uncertain. The CDR3 runs 14 residues. V lost 5 bases and J lost 7, with 12 bases in between. Germline CDR1 and CDR2: SGHTA and FQGNSA. The CDR3 DNA follows: TGTGCCAGCAGCCCCCAGTTGGCAAATTCACCCCTCCACTTT. Its protein product is CASSPQLANSPLHF.